This TCR beta chain was found in a study of blood T cell repertoires in COVID-19. Study overall: In each case, the material was cDNA or gDNA derived from T cells, B-cell-depleted T cells, or PBMCs.

The ends were cut back, 1 base at V and 3 bases at J, with 18 bases in the middle. Germline V gives CDR1 LGHDT, CDR2 YNNKEL (reference sequence). The CDR3 runs to 18 residues. In the study's own analysis: Amplification from reference gene primers served as the basis for estimated nucleated cell counts. The method was immunoSEQ multiplex PCR; TCRdb's version includes in-frame clones alone and lacks a portion of them. That table supplies the V and J calls and clone size; D and trimming were determined from the DNA. The sample has almost 300,000 clones; nearly 90% are singletons. The sequence derives from a woman between 25 and 40 years old with COVID-19, enrolled during active disease. The rearrangement joins TRBV3-1 (or the pseudogene TRBV3-2) to TRBJ1-4; tentative D call: TRBD1 (6 bases). Source material: peripheral blood. The CDR3 bases are TGTGCCAGCAGCCAAGTGGGGGGGCCTATATCCCCTAATGAAAAACTGTTTTTT. This sequence encodes CASSQVGGPISPNEKLFF.